Each of the 9 T cell receptor beta chains below was sequenced from the same sample in a study of shared clonotypes between healthy human individuals. Method: immunoSEQ multiplex PCR; TCRdb's copy keeps in-frame clones and lacks some. The data hold some 1 million clones, with roughly 75% observed a single time. The sample comprised memory CD4+ T cells sorted from blood. Subset noted: CD45RA-negative fraction. The receptors were sampled from a man younger than 35 in good health.

The rearrangement links TRBV7-2 to TRBJ1-4; 7 bases line up with TRBD1. Germline-derived CDR1 and CDR2 are SGHTA and FQGNSA. There are 15 residues in the CDR3. The junction had 3 bases not matched to a gene; V was cut back by 2 bases and J by 3 bases. DNA of the CDR3: TGTGCCAGCAGCTTAACCGGGACAGCTAATGAAAAACTGTTTTTT. As protein: CASSLTGTANEKLFF.

The genes are TRBV6-6 and TRBJ1-4; D not certain. Germline-derived CDR1 and CDR2 are MNHNY and SVGAGI (reference sequence). The V gene lost 5 bases and the J gene lost 6 bases, with 13 bases spanning the gap. The CDR3 runs to 14 residues. DNA of the CDR3: TGTGCCAGCAGTCTTTTCCCCGGCGATGAAAAACTGTTTTTT. Protein sequence: CASSLFPGDEKLFF.

The rearrangement uses TRBV5-1 and TRBJ2-6; D is perhaps TRBD1 or TRBD2 (5 bases each). The V gene's germline CDR1 is SGHRS and CDR2 YFSETQ. V gave up 2 bases and J gave up 0 bases, with 15 bases separating them. The CDR3 is made up of 18 amino acids. For the CDR3, the DNA is TGCGCCAGCAGCTTTACCGGGACGCAAGACTCTGGGGCCAACGTCCTGACTTTC. Protein sequence: CASSFTGTQDSGANVLTF.

This chain links TRBV6-6 with TRBJ2-7; a weak D match, TRBD1 (5 bases). The CDR3 runs to 14 residues. Germline CDR1 MNHNY, CDR2 SVGAGI (reference sequence). The V gene lost 5 bases and the J gene lost 3 bases, with 14 bases spanning the gap. In DNA, the CDR3 is TGTGCCAGCAGTCCGTACAGGACGGGCTACGAGCAGTACTTC. Translating it yields CASSPYRTGYEQYF.

This clone was seen only a few times. The chain has TRBV28 and TRBJ1-1; 9 nucleotides line up with TRBD1. V was pared by 6 bases and J by 5 bases, with 7 bases of the junction left unmatched. This CDR3 spans 14 amino acids. Germline lookup yields CDR1 MDHEN and CDR2 SYDVKM. For the CDR3, the DNA is TGTGCCAGCAGGCTTGGACAGGGGAAAACTGAAGCTTTCTTT. Amino acid sequence: CASRLGQGKTEAFF.

The V call is TRBV7-9, the J call TRBJ2-7; TRBD2 agrees at 8 bases. Trimming at V came to 4 bases and at J to 7 bases, leaving 12 bases not matched to a gene. The CDR3 runs to 15 residues. CDR1 is SEHNR, CDR2 FQNEAQ, per germline (reference sequence). CDR3 nucleotides: TGTGCCAGCAGCTCTCCCGGGACTAGACTCCGGGAGCAGTACTTC. Residues: CASSSPGTRLREQYF.

V usage is TRBV10-3 and J usage is TRBJ1-2, with D perhaps TRBD1 (5 bases). V lost 11 bases and J 8 bases, leaving 24 bases between the germline ends. Germline V gene sequence: CDR1 ENHRY, CDR2 SYGVKD. This CDR3 spans 14 amino acids. The CDR3 sequence: CASLAGKTREGYTF. CDR3 sequence (DNA): TGTGCCTCACTAGCAGGGAAAACAAGGGAAGGCTACACCTTC.

As for this clone: The same CDR3 can be traced to other DNA sequences in this sample. The CDR3 coding sequence is TGCGCCAGCAGCCTCCAGGGACAGGATGGCTACACCTTC. This sequence encodes CASSLQGQDGYTF. The chain carries TRBV5-1 and TRBJ1-2; TRBD1 agrees at 8 bases. The CDR3 consists of 13 residues. V was pared by 4 bases and J by 6 bases, with 5 bases of the junction left unmatched. The germline CDR1 and CDR2 sequences are SGHRS and YFSETQ.

CDR3 DNA sequence: TGTGCCAGCAGCTTAGTGGGCAGAGACCGGTACTTC. Translated, it gives CASSLVGRDRYF. This chain connects TRBV7-9 to TRBJ2-5; D is ambiguous. V lost 1 base, J lost 13 bases, and 13 bases lay in between. The CDR3 is 12 residues long. The germline gives CDR1 SEHNR, CDR2 FQNEAQ (reference sequence).